These T cell receptor beta chains were read from a single sample in a study of low-dose radiotherapy and immunotherapy resistance in tumors. TCRdb passed the reads through MiXCR, listing each CDR3 protein once. The sample records roughly 52,000 distinct CDR3 sequences, 33% being singletons. Here the sequenced sample was PBMCs, taken after low-dose radiotherapy plus immunotherapy. These receptors originate from a male donor with rectosigmoid adenocarcinoma. The CDR3 runs from the conserved cysteine through the conserved F or W. Each record gives: D gene, V gene, J gene, clone size, CDR3 protein, CDR3 DNA. A D gene is named only where the DNA matches it firmly. For some rows the clone size is stated as once, few or many, or as a class when expanded; others skip it.

>TRBD1|TRBV18|TRBJ1-2|NA
CASSPSTGAERYTF
TGCGCCAGCTCACCCAGCACAGGGGCGGAACGCTACACCTTC
>TRBD1|TRBV5-4|TRBJ1-3|many
CASSHDRGFGNTIYF
TGTGCCAGCAGCCATGACAGGGGATTTGGAAACACCATATATTTT
>NA|TRBV9|TRBJ2-1|NA
CASSVESEQFF
TGTGCCAGCAGCGTAGAAAGTGAGCAGTTCTTC
>NA|TRBV14|TRBJ1-5|many
CASSQVGDQPQHF
TGTGCCAGCAGCCAAGTTGGGGATCAGCCCCAGCATTTT
>TRBD2|TRBV4-2|TRBJ2-3|NA
CASSQELGSGGSDTQYF
TGTGCCAGCAGCCAAGAATTGGGTAGCGGGGGTTCAGATACGCAGTATTTT
>TRBD2|TRBV20-1|TRBJ2-1|once
CSAKGLAGGSGYNEQFF
TGCAGTGCTAAGGGACTAGCGGGAGGGTCAGGGTACAATGAGCAGTTCTTC
>NA|TRBV2|TRBJ1-5|NA
CASSVDRQPQHF
TGTGCCAGCAGTGTTGACAGACAGCCCCAGCATTTT
>NA|TRBV10-3|TRBJ2-5|NA
CAISPDGSQETQYF
TGTGCCATCAGCCCGGACGGATCCCAAGAGACCCAGTACTTC
>NA|TRBV28|TRBJ1-6|NA
CASSLGDRIIRLHF
TGTGCCAGCAGCTTAGGGGATCGGATTATACGCCTCCACTTT
>NA|TRBV3-1|TRBJ2-7|many
CASSRGTIPYEQYF
TGTGCCAGCAGCCGGGGGACAATCCCCTACGAGCAGTACTTC
>NA|TRBV6-5|TRBJ1-3|few
CASSYSGRAGNTIYF
TGTGCCAGCAGTTACTCCGGAAGGGCTGGAAACACCATATATTTT
>NA|TRBV7-2|TRBJ2-4|many
CASSLRGGGAKNIQYF
TGTGCCAGCAGTTTGAGGGGGGGGGGGGCCAAAAACATTCAGTACTTC
>NA|TRBV28|TRBJ2-7|many
CASSSDEQYF
TGTGCCAGCAGCTCGGACGAGCAGTACTTC
>NA|TRBV10-3|TRBJ2-5|many
CAISESGPGGSFPQETQYF
TGTGCCATCAGTGAGTCTGGGCCGGGGGGCTCTTTCCCCCAAGAGACCCAGTACTTC
>TRBD2|TRBV5-4|TRBJ2-1|many
CASGTGTNPKGGFF
TGTGCCAGCGGAACCGGGACTAACCCCAAGGGTGGGTTCTTC
>TRBD2|TRBV27|TRBJ2-5|NA
CASSFSGLGPKTQYF
TGTGCCAGCAGTTTTTCGGGACTAGGTCCAAAGACCCAGTACTTC
>NA|TRBV30|TRBJ2-6|few
CATHRENGGANVLTF
TGTGCCACCCACAGGGAAAACGGTGGGGCCAACGTCCTGACTTTC
>NA|TRBV5-1|TRBJ2-2|few
CASSLGQGQVNTGELFFF
NA
>TRBD2|TRBV4-2|TRBJ2-7|many
CASSQDRLAGGIYEQYF
TGTGCCAGCAGCCAAGATAGGTTAGCGGGAGGAATTTACGAGCAGTACTTC
>TRBD1|TRBV27|TRBJ1-2|many
CASSLSYRGRVNYGYTF
TGTGCCAGCAGTTTATCGTACAGGGGGAGAGTTAACTATGGCTACACCTTC
>NA|TRBV4-1|TRBJ1-1|many
CASRLNTEAFF
TGCGCCAGCAGATTGAACACTGAAGCTTTCTTT
>NA|TRBV5-6|TRBJ2-3|NA
CASSSQQRVKTDTQYF
TGTGCCAGCAGCTCCCAACAGAGGGTTAAAACAGATACGCAGTATTTT
>TRBD2|TRBV4-3|TRBJ2-1|many
CASSQDLILAEYNEQFF
TGCGCCAGCAGCCAAGATCTAATCCTAGCGGAGTACAATGAGCAGTTCTTC
>NA|TRBV5-1|TRBJ1-6|NA
CASSLDRRISGYSPLHF
TGCGCCAGCAGCTTGGACAGGCGTATAAGTGGTTATTCACCCCTCCACTTT
>NA|TRBV27|TRBJ2-1|medium-sized
CATRSTEFFNEQFF
TGTGCCACGCGAAGTACAGAGTTTTTCAATGAGCAGTTCTTC
>NA|TRBV28|TRBJ1-1|NA
CASTNGGSTEAFF
TGTGCCAGCACCAACGGGGGGTCCACTGAAGCTTTCTTT
>TRBD2|TRBV5-1|TRBJ2-7|few
CASSLLETSSSYEQYF
TGCGCCAGCAGCCTGCTAGAGACTAGCAGCTCCTACGAGCAGTACTTC
>NA|TRBV19|TRBJ1-5|many
CASSRGHNQPQHF
TGTGCCAGTAGTCGCGGGCATAATCAGCCCCAGCATTTT
>NA|TRBV12-3/TRBV12-4|TRBJ2-5|many
CASSFGSAQETQYF
TGTGCCAGCAGTTTTGGTTCTGCTCAGGAGACCCAGTACTTC
>NA|TRBV28|TRBJ1-4|once
CASITGNEKLFF
TGTGCCAGCATTACAGGGAATGAAAAACTGTTTTTT